One TCR beta chain is described in this entry. Its cognate antigen is unknown. The PCR was carried out with 60 Vbeta primers and 13 Jbeta primers. Generated by immunoSEQ multiplex PCR, the TCRdb table keeps only in-frame clones and is missing some. Here the sample spans fewer than 200,000 clones, around 90% being singletons. CDR1 and CDR2 (germline): LNHNV, YYDKDF (reference sequence). The CDR3 covers 15 residues. V lost 0 bases to trimming and J lost 5 bases, with 13 bases between them. These data come from a study of cytomegalovirus exposure and HLA in healthy donors. Points from the study as a whole: TCR beta sequences reportedly predicted the HLA-A and HLA-B alleles of most subjects accurately.

The specimen was PBMCs. The TCR comes from a boy aged 2 to 10 in good health and CMV-seronegative. V and J are TRBV15 and TRBJ1-2; D gene uncertain. The CDR3 reads CATSRDLEDQYGYTF. In DNA, the CDR3 is TGTGCCACCAGCAGAGATCTAGAAGACCAGTATGGCTACACCTTC.